The TCR beta chain described here comes from a study of tissue T cells after allogeneic stem cell transplantation. Method: immunoSEQ multiplex PCR; TCRdb's copy keeps in-frame clones and lacks some. The profile shows under 7,000 clones, roughly 70% of them singletons. CDR3 length equals 15 residues. From germline, CDR1 is LGHDT and CDR2 YNNKEL (reference sequence). Between the trimmed V and J ends, which lost 2 bases and 7 bases, there was a span of 18 bases. This clone was counted only a few times. The sequencing used tissue from the rectum, collected at autopsy. This rearrangement joins TRBV3-1 (or the pseudogene TRBV3-2) to TRBJ2-7; D may be TRBD2 (6 bases). The clonotype was recovered from a woman aged 18-55 years with breast cancer. The CDR3 coding sequence is TGTGCCAGCAGCCAAACTCGGGTTAGCGGAGGGGAGCAGTACTTC. It codes for CASSQTRVSGGEQYF.